The clone carrying this T cell receptor (beta chain) came up a few times. Its antigen is not known. This specimen belongs to a study of blood T cells in healthy people across ages. Study context: Capturing about one barcoded beta molecule per two T cells was achieved by template switching.

Primed by a sample-barcoded 5' primer and a J-beta primer mix, a second PCR proceeded for 7 to 11 cycles. Every cDNA molecule bore a tag from a template-switch adaptor containing 12 random nucleotides. TCRdb independently ran MiXCR on the 5' RACE reads; one entry per CDR3 protein. In the table there are some 860,000 distinct CDR3 sequences, more than 50% of which are singletons. Study results and caveats: Without sorted subsets, naive and antigen-experienced compartments could not be conclusively compared.

Every sample yielded at least 6.5 million isolated PBMCs. This TCR was sampled from a middle-aged man in good health. Sequencing was done on a sample of blood.

The CDR3 region is CASSLYYRQTNYGYTF. Written as DNA, the CDR3 is TGTGCCAGCAGTTTATATTACAGGCAAACTAACTATGGCTACACCTTC. The chain joins TRBV27 to TRBJ1-2; D may be TRBD1 (5 bases). Germline V gives CDR1 MNHEY, CDR2 SMNVEV (reference sequence). The CDR3 consists of 16 residues. V was cut by 1 base and J by 0 bases, with 12 bases left in between.